Listed below are T cell receptor beta chains from one sample, sequenced in a study of T cells in Graves' hyperthyroidism and ophthalmopathy. A single record per CDR3 protein comes from TCRdb applying MiXCR to the multiplex PCR reads. This sample has roughly 380,000 distinct CDR3 sequences, with roughly 19% found just once. Sequenced sample: blood. These receptors all come from a woman younger than 35 with Graves' hyperthyroidism. The CDR3 runs from the conserved cysteine through the conserved F or W. Fields, in order: CDR3 length, V gene, clone size, J gene, D gene, CDR3 DNA, CDR3 protein. A D gene is named only where the DNA matches it firmly. Size tells how often a clone was seen (once, few, many) or the class of an expanded clone, and some rows leave it out.

16	TRBV11-1	-	TRBJ2-7	TRBD2	TGTGCCAGCAGCCCAATAGCGGGGGATATTTCCTACGAGCAGTACTTC	CASSPIAGDISYEQYF
14	TRBV20-1	many	TRBJ2-2	TRBD1	TGCAGTGCGCTCCGGGACAGGGGCACCGGGGAGCTGTTTTTT	CSALRDRGTGELFF
16	TRBV7-3	-	TRBJ1-2	-	TGTGCCAGCAGCTCCAGACAGGTCGAGGCTAACTATGGCTACACCTTC	CASSSRQVEANYGYTF
12	TRBV4-1	many	TRBJ1-1	-	TGCGCCAGCAGCCAAGACGAAATTGAAGCTTTCTTT	CASSQDEIEAFF
16	TRBV5-1	many	TRBJ2-3	-	TGCGCCAGCAGCTTGGTGGGAGGACAGACCACAGATACGCAGTATTTT	CASSLVGGQTTDTQYF
14	TRBV29-1	-	TRBJ2-5	TRBD2	TGCAGCGGTTCGACTAGCGGGGGACAAGAGACCCAGTACTTC	CSGSTSGGQETQYF
14	TRBV6-5	many	TRBJ2-7	TRBD1	TGTGCCAGCCGAGAGAGACAGGGGGCCAACGAGCAGTACTTC	CASRERQGANEQYF
14	TRBV10-3	many	TRBJ2-7	TRBD1	TGTGCCATCAGTGAGGACAGGGGAGGCTACGAGCAGTACTTC	CAISEDRGGYEQYF
18	TRBV4-1	-	TRBJ2-4	TRBD2	TGCGCCAGCAGCCAAGAGGCGGTAGCGGGGGGGCCTGTAAACATTCAGTACTTC	CASSQEAVAGGPVNIQYF
14	TRBV30	many	TRBJ1-1	-	TGTGCCTGGGGGAATGGGGGTAGTTGGACTGAAGCTTTCTTT	CAWGNGGSWTEAFF
14	TRBV9	many	TRBJ1-1	-	TGTGCCAGCAGTGCCACGTGGGGGAACACTGAAGCTTTCTTT	CASSATWGNTEAFF
17	TRBV4-1	-	TRBJ2-7	TRBD2	TGCGCCAGCAGCCCCGGACTAGCGGGGGGTGTCACCTACGAGCAGTACTTC	CASSPGLAGGVTYEQYF
20	TRBV9	once	TRBJ2-7	-	TGTGCCAGCAGAGTACCCAGCTCACAGGGGCGGCGCGGGAGGCTCTACGAGCAGTACTTC	CASRVPSSQGRRGRLYEQYF
18	TRBV28	-	TRBJ2-5	-	TGTGCCAGCAGTTTATCTATATGGAGATGGTGGGTTCCAGAGACCCAGTACTTC	CASSLSIWRWWVPETQYF
13	TRBV6-1	many	TRBJ2-4	TRBD1	TGTGCCAGCAGTCCGGGACAGGGAAACATTCAGTACTTC	CASSPGQGNIQYF
12	TRBV20-1	-	TRBJ2-7	TRBD1	TGCAGTGCCTACGACAGGGAGTACGAGCAGTACTTC	CSAYDREYEQYF
14	TRBV3-1	many	TRBJ2-7	-	TGTGCCAGCAGCCAAGCCACAGGGTACTACGAGCAGTACTTC	CASSQATGYYEQYF
12	TRBV5-1	many	TRBJ2-7	-	TGCGCCAGCAGATCCCAAGGGGGCGAGCAGTACTTC	CASRSQGGEQYF
13	TRBV28	many	TRBJ2-7	-	TGTGCCAGCAGGGCCACCTCAACAGGGAAGCAGTACTTC	CASRATSTGKQYF
17	TRBV7-6	many	TRBJ2-4	-	TGTGCCAGCAGCCCAGGGGCATTCCAGGGGGCCAAAAACATTCAGTACTTC	CASSPGAFQGAKNIQYF
15	TRBV6-1	few	TRBJ2-5	TRBD2	TGTGCCAGCAGCCCGACTAGCGGGGGGAGTGAGACCCAGTACTTC	CASSPTSGGSETQYF
13	TRBV30	many	TRBJ1-5	-	TGTGCCTGGAAAGGTTCGGGCAATCAGCCCCAGCATTTT	CAWKGSGNQPQHF
14	TRBV7-8	-	TRBJ2-3	-	TGTGCCAGCAGCTTGGAGGGCCGCACAGATACGCAGTATTTT	CASSLEGRTDTQYF
17	TRBV7-2	many	TRBJ1-3	-	TGTGCCAGCAGCTACCTGACAGGCCCGAGGGCTGGAAACACCATATATTTT	CASSYLTGPRAGNTIYF